This TCR beta chain stems from a study of blood T cell repertoires in COVID-19. At the level of the study: Whether acute or convalescent, the COVID-19 samples came from the United States, Italy and Spain.

Sequenced by immunoSEQ multiplex PCR; TCRdb stores in-frame clones only, minus some. The sample has around 140,000 clones, over 65% seen once. The TCR comes from a woman older than 75 with active or convalescent COVID-19. Sequencing was done on a sample of peripheral blood.

Here the CDR3 reads CATSIGTGVSETQYF. The CDR3 DNA reads TGTGCCACCAGCATTGGGACAGGGGTGTCAGAAACCCAGTACTTC. The rearrangement joins TRBV15 to TRBJ2-5; TRBD1 aligns across 10 bases. Germline loops: CDR1 LNHNV, CDR2 YYDKDF (reference sequence). The CDR3 consists of 15 residues. V lost 4 bases, J lost 8 bases, and 10 bases stayed unmatched.